These 2 T cell receptor beta chains were all obtained from the same sample, sequenced in a study of CD8 T cells in Susac syndrome. A quantity of roughly 0.5 to 1 ug RNA underwent reverse transcription using random hexamers. TCRdb redid the calling of the immunoSEQ multiplex PCR reads with MiXCR, one entry per CDR3 protein. The sample lists 180,000 or so distinct CDR3 sequences; more than 90% were seen once. The sequenced sample was CD4+ T cells from PBMCs. Receptors were obtained from a human donor in good health.

J is TRBJ1-6 and V is TRBV6-5; D remains unclear. The germline V and J ends were trimmed by 2 bases and 10 bases, with 15 bases remaining between them. The CDR3 sequence is 15 residues long. Germline V lookup: CDR1 MNHEY, CDR2 SVGAGI. The CDR3 loop reads CASSYGVSTDSPLHF. DNA for the CDR3: TGTGCCAGCAGTTACGGAGTGAGTACGGACTCACCCCTCCACTTT.

V and J are TRBV12-3 or TRBV12-4 and TRBJ1-2; D unresolved. V lost 6 bases and J lost 5, with 16 bases in between. This CDR3 spans 14 amino acids. As DNA, the CDR3 is TGTGCCAGCAGGTACGACGGGAACGAGTATGGCTACACCTTC. Translating it yields CASRYDGNEYGYTF.